The source of this T cell receptor (beta chain) is a study of patients and donors after allogeneic stem cell transplantation. Germline loops: CDR1 SGHDT, CDR2 YYEEEE. CDR3 size: 11 residues. V gave up 7 bases and J gave up 5 bases, with 9 bases separating them. TCRdb reprocessed the RT-PCR reads with MiXCR, giving one entry per CDR3 protein. The sample lists under 170,000 distinct CDR3 sequences; about 40% were seen once. The genes are TRBV5-6 and TRBJ2-5; D unclear. This receptor was obtained from a human donor who was either an allogeneic HSCT recipient or a stem cell or donor lymphocyte infusion donor (not recorded which). It is not recorded whose cells these are; they may come from a transplant donor. Source material: blood, either unsorted or a sorted T cell fraction (not recorded which). In nucleotides, the CDR3 is TGTGCCAGCGGGTACCGTGAGACCCAGTACTTC. It translates to CASGYRETQYF.